Given below is one TCR beta chain in context. The antigen is unknown. The germline V gene has CDR1 SEHNR and CDR2 FQNEAQ (reference sequence). Trimming took 1 base from V and 4 from J; bases not matched to a gene: 4. CDR3 length: 15 residues. Once RNA had been extracted, it was reverse transcribed into cDNA to act as the sequencing template. The repertoire was sequenced with immunoSEQ multiplex PCR; TCRdb's copy has only in-frame clones and lacks some. Counted here are roughly 120,000 clones, more than 30% occurring once; the ten biggest clones make up over 3%. This sample is part of a study of CD8+ T cells in alopecia areata. Findings and caveats of the study: Affected lesional scalp, above all in alopecia totalis/universalis, was more clonal than normal scalp.

This chain joins TRBV7-9 and TRBJ1-5; 7 bases match TRBD1. This TCR was sampled from a human donor with alopecia areata. Source material: CD4+ T cells sorted from blood. In DNA, the CDR3 is TGTGCCAGCAGCTTAGGACAGGGCGTAAATCAGCCCCAGCATTTT. Translating gives CASSLGQGVNQPQHF. Combining the CDR3 with reference TRBV7-9 and TRBJ1-5 gives the whole variable domain DTGVSQNPRHKITKRGQNVTFRCDPISEHNRLYWYRQTLGQGPEFLTYFQNEAQLEKSRLLSDRFSAERPKGSFSTLEIQRTEQGDSAMYLCASSLGQGVNQPQHFGDGTRLSIL.